One and the same sample provided the 3 T cell receptor beta chains below, sequenced in a study of blood T cell repertoires in COVID-19. This table comes from immunoSEQ multiplex PCR, and its TCRdb copy is limited to in-frame clones, with some not included. The sample comprises some 340,000 clones, less than 90% of which are singletons, and approximately 5% rests with the top ten. The sample taken for sequencing was PBMCs or T cells enriched from blood (not recorded which). These TCRs come from a woman aged 45-65 years who had recovered from COVID-19.

V and J are TRBV6-4 and TRBJ2-3, with TRBD2 matching 10 bases. This CDR3 contains 15 residues. Trimming cost V 2 bases and J 3 bases; bases outside gene matches: 2. Germline CDR1 reads MRHNA; CDR2 reads SNTAGT. CDR3 residues: CASSDPLAGTDTQYF. The DNA for the CDR3 is TGTGCCAGCAGTGACCCACTAGCGGGAACAGATACGCAGTATTTT.

V and J are TRBV7-9 and TRBJ1-4; D is ambiguous. Germline CDR1 and CDR2: SEHNR and FQNEAQ (reference sequence). V was clipped by 1 base and J by 0 bases, with 6 bases between them. The length of the CDR3 is 15 residues. The chain's CDR3 is CASSLVESTNEKLFF. CDR3 coding DNA: TGTGCCAGCAGCTTAGTGGAGTCAACTAATGAAAAACTGTTTTTT.

V and J are TRBV5-6 and TRBJ2-5; maybe TRBD2 (5 bases). CDR1 is SGHDT and CDR2 is YYEEEE in the germline V gene. The length of the CDR3 is 14 residues. The germline V and J ends were trimmed by 4 bases and 3 bases, with 13 bases remaining between them. CDR3 in DNA: TGTGCCAGCAGCCCCGCGGGTCTGGAAGAGACCCAGTACTTC. Translating gives CASSPAGLEETQYF.